This T cell receptor beta chain was sequenced during a study of blood T cell repertoires in COVID-19 (dated by TCRdb to about 2020). As for the study more broadly: Samples covering the acute and convalescent phases of COVID-19 were provided by collaborators in the United States, Italy and Spain. The prospective study material was composed of cDNA or gDNA derived from T cells, B-cell-depleted T cells, or PBMCs. Subjects who had been exposed to COVID-19, were actively infected with it, or had recovered from it provided the deeply sampled blood TCRbeta repertoires that made up the dataset. The repertoires were released in a freely available public database meant as a resource for research on the immune response to SARS-CoV-2. The samples were drawn from two sources: the first 160 participants of the ongoing ImmuneRACE study, and over 1,000 subjects contributed by 6 global collaborators. Sample metadata almost always included a de-identified subject ID, COVID-19 status, age in years and sex. HLA class I and class II types, where available, came from metadata supplied by the sample provider rather than from assay-based typing. Overall results and qualifications from the work: The amount of clinical and demographic metadata varied by source and participant and was provided uncurated.

As concerns this clone: No cognate antigen has been identified for it. No clone much larger than this one lies a single base away; base qualities are absent.

One collaborating source in Seattle enrolled patients during active infection and followed them longitudinally through the course of disease. Whole blood was collected in K2EDTA tubes by collaborating institutions according to the institutions' own protocols. For TCRbeta analysis, collaborator samples were shipped as frozen whole blood, as isolated PBMCs, or as DNA extracted from either sample type. TCRbeta CDR3 regions were amplified from genomic DNA using the immunoSEQ Assay, a bias-controlled multiplex PCR. The published analysis was carried out like this. The number of nucleated cells in each sample was estimated by amplification of reference gene primers within the assay. To quantify the absolute abundance of each unique TCRbeta CDR3 rearrangement, sequence reads were collapsed and filtered. Productive Simpson clonality was computed per sample as the square root of Simpson's diversity index over productive rearrangements. TCRdb limited this immuneACCESS table to in-frame rearrangements with V and J called. A share of clones is missing; checked studies link under half to unresolved V genes, and the rest is unexplained. The D gene and trimming were derived from the DNA, and the V and J assignments and clone size from that table. Present in this sample are some 180,000 clones, just over 90% of which were seen just once. The top ten constitute approximately 5% of the sample.

The trim is 8 bases for V and 5 bases for J, with a gap of 25 bases between the germline ends. Taken from cysteine to phenylalanine, the CDR3 has 17 residues. Here the CDR3 DNA is all that survives: 51 bases in frame from base 1. CDR1 and CDR2, looked up from the germline V gene, are MDHEN and SYDVKM. In this chain, TRBV28 is recombined with TRBJ1-5; the D gene identity is not certain. The sequenced material came from peripheral blood. This receptor was identified in a man aged 18-30 years with COVID-19, enrolled during active disease. The CDR3 amino acid sequence is: CASSFRSSYLQDQPQHF. The sequenced DNA: TGTGCCAGCTCATTCCGGTCAAGTTATCTTCAGGATCAGCCCCAGCATTTT.